This T cell receptor beta chain was recovered during a study of shared T cell receptors in the human thymus (dated by TCRdb to the early 2020s). In the study overall: The study examined how the human thymus generates shared, self-reactive T-cell receptor alpha chains.

V lost 6 bases and J lost 1 base, and the count of bases not matched to a germline gene is 12. CDR3 length: 18 amino acids, cysteine to phenylalanine. Only the CDR3 DNA stays, 54 bases, in frame from base 1. CDR1 and CDR2 were assigned from the germline V gene as SGHAT and FQNNGV. A remark on this clone: Which antigen it targets is not known. Base qualities are not recorded, but no much larger clone differs from it by a single base.

Libraries were prepared through the immunoSEQ multiplex PCR assay. TCRdb obtained this table from immuneACCESS and retained in-frame rearrangements with V and J assigned. These tables miss some clones; where compared with another copy, unresolved V genes account for less than half of the shortfall, and the remainder is unexplained. Counted in this sample were 600,000 to 900,000 clones; approximately 85% of them appeared once. Around 0.0094% of the sample rests with the top ten. Separately, the same data were catalogued under a study of human thymus T cells. From that second study: Immunologically healthy infants undergoing open corrective cardiac surgery for congenital heart defects in Finland were used as donors. The thymus tissue came from surgical resects taken out during corrective cardiac surgery. Biased V and J gene segment usage appeared to be present in both thymic and peripheral blood repertoires. The related research reported highly overlapping thymic TCR repertoires among unrelated individuals. The study described the TCR alpha and beta repertoires in eight or nine infant thymus samples and four matching peripheral blood samples. The cohort included six male and a couple of female infants, with donor ages spanning 7 to 244 days. After being mechanically released from the tissue, thymocytes were kept at -70 degrees C in pellets of 10-30 million cells. A QIAsymphony instrument was used to extract genomic DNA from the frozen cell pellets. TCRB and TCRAD loci were amplified from a standardized quantity of quality-controlled genomic DNA using the immunoSEQ multiplex PCR assay. The V(D)J region was spanned by amplicons of a length sufficient to cover the CDR3 and to identify V and J genes. The commercial immunoSEQ service was used to sequence amplicons on an Illumina platform. Primer bias and sequencing errors were corrected as previously described, and TCRAD and TCRB were defined on the basis of the IMGT database. Repertoires were analysed with immunoSEQ Analyzer 3.0 and VDJTools, covering basic statistics, V/J segment usage, diversity estimates, rarefaction and pairwise overlap. Diversity was estimated with Chao1, ChaoE, Efron-Thisted, Shannon and inverse Simpson indices, and also on datasets down-sampled to the smallest sample. Repertoire overlap used strict matching of CDR3 nucleotide sequence, V gene and J gene, with Jaccard-based multidimensional scaling clustering. Thymus samples yielded on average about 810,000 unique TCRB clonotypes, compared with some 89,000 from blood samples.

The receptor chain draws on TRBV11-2 and TRBJ2-1; 10 central bases correspond to TRBD2. The sample comprised thymocytes. The sequence derives from a girl under three years old with a congenital heart defect. Donor details come from another sample of the same person, matched by shared clones. The CDR3 in this case is CASRNRASGGPSYNEQFF. The base sequence is TGTGCCAGCAGGAATCGGGCTAGCGGGGGCCCATCCTACAATGAGCAGTTCTTC.